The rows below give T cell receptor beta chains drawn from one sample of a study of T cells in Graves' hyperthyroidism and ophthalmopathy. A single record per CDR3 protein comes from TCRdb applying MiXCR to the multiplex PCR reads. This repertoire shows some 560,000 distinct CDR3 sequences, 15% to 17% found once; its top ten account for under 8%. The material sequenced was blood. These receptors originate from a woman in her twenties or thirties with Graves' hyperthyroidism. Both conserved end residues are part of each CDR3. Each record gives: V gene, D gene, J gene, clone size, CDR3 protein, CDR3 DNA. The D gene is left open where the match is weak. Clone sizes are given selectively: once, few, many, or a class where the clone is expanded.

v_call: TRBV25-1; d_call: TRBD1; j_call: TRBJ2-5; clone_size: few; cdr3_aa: CASSDYTGVEYF; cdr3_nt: TGTGCCAGCAGTGATTACACAGGGGTAGAGTACTTC
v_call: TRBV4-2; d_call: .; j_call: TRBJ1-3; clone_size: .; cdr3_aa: CASSQLSWGASGNTIYF; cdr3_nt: TGTGCCAGCAGCCAACTGTCATGGGGAGCCTCTGGAAACACCATATATTTT
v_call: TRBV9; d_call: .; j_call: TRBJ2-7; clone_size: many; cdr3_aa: CASSPLGGTTYEQYF; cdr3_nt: TGTGCCAGCAGCCCCCTGGGCGGGACCACCTACGAGCAGTACTTC
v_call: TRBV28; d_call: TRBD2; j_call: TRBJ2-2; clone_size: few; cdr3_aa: CASRDTGTSRPRQAGELFF; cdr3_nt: TGTGCCAGCAGAGATACCGGGACTAGCAGACCCCGTCAGGCCGGGGAGCTGTTTTTT
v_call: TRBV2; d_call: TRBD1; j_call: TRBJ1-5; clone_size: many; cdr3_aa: CASSQRMDRVSNQPQHF; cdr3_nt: TGTGCCAGCAGTCAACGGATGGACAGGGTGAGCAATCAGCCCCAGCATTTT
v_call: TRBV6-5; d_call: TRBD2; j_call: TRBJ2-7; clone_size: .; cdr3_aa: CASSFNLLAGSPPEQYF; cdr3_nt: TGTGCCAGCAGTTTCAACCTGCTAGCGGGATCCCCTCCCGAGCAGTACTTC
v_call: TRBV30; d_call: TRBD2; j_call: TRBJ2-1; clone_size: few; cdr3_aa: CAWSGKASGSVENEQFF; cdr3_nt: TGTGCCTGGAGTGGTAAGGCTAGCGGGAGTGTGGAGAATGAGCAGTTCTTC
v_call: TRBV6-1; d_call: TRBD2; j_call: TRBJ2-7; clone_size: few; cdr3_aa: CASSRTPSGSLYEQYF; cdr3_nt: TGTGCCAGCAGCCGAACCCCTAGCGGGAGTTTGTACGAGCAGTACTTC
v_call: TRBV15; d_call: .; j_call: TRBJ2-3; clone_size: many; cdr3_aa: CATSRAGTSSDTQYF; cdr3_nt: TGTGCCACCAGCAGAGCCGGGACGTCCTCAGATACGCAGTATTTT
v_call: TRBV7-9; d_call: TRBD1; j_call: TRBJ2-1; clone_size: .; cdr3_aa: CASSLLGQGSPEQFF; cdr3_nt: TGTGCCAGCAGCTTATTGGGACAGGGGTCTCCTGAGCAGTTCTTC
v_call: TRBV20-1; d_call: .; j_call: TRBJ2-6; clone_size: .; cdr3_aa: CSARQGGSGGANVLTF; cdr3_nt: TGCAGTGCTAGACAAGGAGGGTCTGGTGGGGCCAACGTCCTGACTTTC
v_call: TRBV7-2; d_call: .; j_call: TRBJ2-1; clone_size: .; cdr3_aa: CASSSRVAEQFF; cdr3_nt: TGTGCCAGCAGCTCAAGGGTGGCTGAGCAGTTCTTC
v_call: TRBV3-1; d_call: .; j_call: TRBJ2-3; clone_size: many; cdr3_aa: CASSQGRADTQYF; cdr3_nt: TGTGCCAGCAGCCAAGGACGGGCAGATACGCAGTATTTT
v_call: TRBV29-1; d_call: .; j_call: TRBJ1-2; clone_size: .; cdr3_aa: CSVGRDTGYTF; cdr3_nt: TGCAGCGTGGGACGGGACACCGGCTACACCTTC
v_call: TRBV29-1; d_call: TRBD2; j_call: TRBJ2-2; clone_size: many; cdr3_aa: CSVEGERLAGATGELFF; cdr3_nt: TGCAGCGTTGAAGGAGAGAGGCTAGCGGGAGCCACCGGGGAGCTGTTTTTT
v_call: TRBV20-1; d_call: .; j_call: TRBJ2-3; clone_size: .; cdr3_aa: CSARDFGPSGVTDTQYF; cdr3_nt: TGCAGTGCTAGAGATTTTGGTCCCAGCGGCGTCACAGATACGCAGTATTTT
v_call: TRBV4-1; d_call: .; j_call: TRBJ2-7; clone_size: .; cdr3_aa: CASSQDYAAELSYEQYF; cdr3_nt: TGCGCCAGCAGCCAAGATTATGCGGCAGAGCTATCCTACGAGCAGTACTTC
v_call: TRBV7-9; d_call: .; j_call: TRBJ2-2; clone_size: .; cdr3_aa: CASQHTGHRDGELFF; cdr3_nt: TGTGCCAGTCAACACACCGGGCACCGGGACGGGGAGCTGTTTTTT
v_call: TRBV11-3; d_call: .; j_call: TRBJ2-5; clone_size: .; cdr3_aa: CASSLTGGGVETQYF; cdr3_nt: TGTGCCAGCAGCTTAACAGGGGGGGGGGTAGAGACCCAGTACTTC
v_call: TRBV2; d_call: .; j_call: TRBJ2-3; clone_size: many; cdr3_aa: CASNPQLDTQYF; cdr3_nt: TGTGCCAGCAATCCCCAGTTGGATACGCAGTATTTT